The 23 T cell receptor beta chains below were found in one sample sequenced in a study of blood T cells in healthy people across ages. The authors ran a second PCR of roughly 6 to 12 cycles using a sample-barcoded 5' primer and a J-beta primer mix. TCRdb re-called the 5' RACE reads with MiXCR, one entry per CDR3 protein. The sample lists 700,000 or so distinct CDR3 sequences, approximately 22% occurring once. The sequencing sample was made of blood. The receptors derive from a man in his 70s in good health.

This clonotype came up a few times. The chain is built from TRBV20-1 and TRBJ2-3, with D possibly being TRBD1 (5 bases). There are 13 residues in the CDR3. V lost 4 bases, J lost 4 bases, and 12 bases lay in between. Germline V lookup: CDR1 DFQATT, CDR2 SNEGSKA (reference sequence). As DNA, the CDR3 is TGCAGTGCTAACCCGCAGGGCCCAGATACGCAGTATTTT. Residues: CSANPQGPDTQYF.

The V gene is TRBV15, the J gene TRBJ2-5; D uncertain. Germline V gives CDR1 LNHNV, CDR2 YYDKDF (reference sequence). V lost 1 base and J 0 bases, leaving 3 bases between the germline ends. The CDR3 consists of 13 residues. CDR3 amino acids: CATSRGYQETQYF. Here the CDR3 DNA reads TGTGCCACCAGCAGAGGGTACCAAGAGACCCAGTACTTC.

This clonotype was picked up a small number of times. V and J are TRBV6-6 and TRBJ2-1, with 11 bases lining up with TRBD2. Trimming cost V 7 bases and J 7 bases; bases outside gene matches: 9. Per the germline V gene, CDR1 is MNHNY and CDR2 is SVGAGI (reference sequence). The length of the CDR3 is 15 residues. The CDR3 bases are TGTGCCAGCATCATTAGCGGGGGGGCCAAGAATGAGCAGTTCTTC. It yields the protein CASIISGGAKNEQFF.

This clonotype was detected only a few times. The chain recombines TRBV24-1 with TRBJ1-2; D unclear. The CDR3 is 13 amino acids. The V end was cut by 5 bases, the J end by 2 bases, with 8 bases between. Germline loops: CDR1 KGHDR, CDR2 SFDVKD. The CDR3 DNA reads as TGTGCCACCAGTGGGCCTTTGAACTATGGCTACACCTTC. Protein product: CATSGPLNYGYTF.

The genes are TRBV6-1 and TRBJ1-1; D gene ambiguous. The length of the CDR3 is 11 residues. In germline, CDR1 is MNHNS, CDR2 SASEGT. V was cut by 6 bases and J by 7 bases, with 9 bases left in between. CDR3 sequence (DNA): TGTGCCAGCAGGAACAATTATGAAGCTTTCTTT. It yields the protein CASRNNYEAFF.

This clonotype occurred a few times. The V gene is TRBV24-1, the J gene TRBJ1-1, with TRBD1 identical over 7 bases. In germline, CDR1 is KGHDR, CDR2 SFDVKD. The length of the CDR3 is 13 residues. The V gene end was trimmed by 3 bases and the J gene end by 6 bases; junction bases not matched to a gene: 3. The CDR3, as DNA: TGTGCCACCAGTGATGGGGGGACAGCTGAAGCTTTCTTT. Its protein product is CATSDGGTAEAFF.

This clonotype showed up just a few times. This chain joins TRBV5-6 and TRBJ2-5; possibly TRBD1 or TRBD2 for D (6 bases each). Germline CDR1 reads SGHDT; CDR2 reads YYEEEE. The ends were cut back, 4 bases at V and 1 base at J, with 8 bases in the middle. This CDR3 has 13 amino acids. The CDR3 reads CASSRGAQETQYF. CDR3 DNA: TGTGCCAGCAGCAGGGGGGCCCAAGAGACCCAGTACTTC.

This clonotype was counted only a few times. V and J are TRBV4-3 and TRBJ2-3, with D hard to call. CDR3 length equals 15 residues. Germline CDR1 LGHNA, CDR2 YSLEER. The germline V and J ends were trimmed by 0 bases and 6 bases, with 13 bases remaining between them. The CDR3 sequence: CASSQDWAAPDTQYF. The CDR3 DNA sequence: TGCGCCAGCAGCCAAGATTGGGCGGCCCCGGATACGCAGTATTTT.

This chain uses TRBV6-5 with TRBJ2-1, with 7 positions matching TRBD2. The CDR3 loop spans 15 amino acids. The V gene's germline CDR1 is MNHEY and CDR2 SVGAGI. J lost 7 bases, V lost 6 bases, and 12 bases had no gene match. The CDR3 nucleotides are TGTGCCAGCAGGCCGGGCGGGAGAGGGTTGAATGAGCAGTTCTTC. The encoded protein is CASRPGGRGLNEQFF.

The rearrangement links TRBV20-1 to TRBJ1-2; TRBD1 matches at 8 bases. Germline loops: CDR1 DFQATT, CDR2 SNEGSKA (reference sequence). The CDR3 is made up of 13 amino acids. V shed 4 bases, J shed 5 bases, and the junction held 6 bases outside the gene matches. The CDR3 bases are TGCAGTGCTACGGACAGGGCTGCTTATGGCTACACCTTC. It codes for CSATDRAAYGYTF.

This clonotype has a handful of counts. The junction and the germline gene differ at one end; a read error may be behind it. This chain links TRBV18 with TRBJ1-1; possibly TRBD1 for D (5 bases). This CDR3 contains 12 residues. Germline V gene lookup returns CDR1 KGHSH and CDR2 LQKENI. CDR3 coding DNA: TGTGCCAGCTCACCAAGGGGCACTGAAGCTTCCTTT. Translating gives CASSPRGTEASF. The entire variable domain, with the rest obtained from reference TRBV18 and TRBJ1-1, is as follows: NAGVMQNPRHLVRRRGQEARLRCSPMKGHSHVYWYRQLPEEGLKFMVYLQKENIIDESGMPKERFSAEFPKEGPSILRIQQVVRGDSAAYFCASSPRGTEASFGQGTRLTVV.

The rearrangement uses TRBV6-5 and TRBJ1-4; no clear D gene. V gave up 0 bases and J gave up 5 bases, with 7 bases separating them. Looked up from germline, CDR1 is MNHEY and CDR2 is SVGAGI. The CDR3 extends over 14 amino acids. This CDR3 is CASSYSSSNEKLFF. In DNA form, the CDR3 reads TGTGCCAGCAGTTACTCGTCAAGCAATGAAAAACTGTTTTTT.

V usage is TRBV12-3 or TRBV12-4 and J usage is TRBJ1-2, with no clear D. V shed 8 bases and J shed 0 bases, with 16 bases lying between them. CDR3 size: 15 residues. The CDR3 spells CASSPSSRANYGYTF. The CDR3 nucleotides read TGTGCCAGCTCACCCTCCTCTAGAGCTAACTATGGCTACACCTTC.

This clonotype appeared a few times. This chain joins TRBV7-6 and TRBJ2-1; D call uncertain. This CDR3 comprises 14 residues. Germline CDR1 is SGHVS and CDR2 is FNYEAQ. Deletions cut 7 bases from V and 4 bases from J, with 14 bases between. In DNA form, the CDR3 reads TGTGCCAGCACCGACGACAAAGAATACAATGAGCAGTTCTTC. Translating it yields CASTDDKEYNEQFF.

The chain links TRBV7-9 to TRBJ2-2, with 10 positions matching TRBD2. CDR1 SEHNR and CDR2 FQNEAQ come from the germline V gene (reference sequence). The CDR3 consists of 15 residues. V shed 5 bases and J 5 bases; nucleotides not matched to a gene: 5. As DNA, the CDR3 is TGTGCCAGCAGCCCTAGCGGGGGCGAAACCGGGGAGCTGTTTTTT. Its translation: CASSPSGGETGELFF.

This chain connects TRBV6-1 to TRBJ1-6; D ambiguous. The CDR3 has 16 residues. Germline V CDR1 and CDR2: MNHNS, SASEGT. V lost 8 bases, J lost 0 bases, and 14 bases lay in between. This CDR3 reads CASSVRLSSYNSPLHF. The CDR3 DNA sequence: TGTGCCAGCTCTGTCAGGCTGAGCTCCTATAATTCACCCCTCCACTTT.

This clonotype has a handful of counts. The chain is built from TRBV6-1 and TRBJ1-5; 7 bases map to TRBD1. Per the germline V gene, CDR1 is MNHNS and CDR2 is SASEGT. CDR3 length equals 18 residues. With V trimmed by 6 bases and J by 2 bases, 16 bases remained unmatched. CDR3 loop: CASSRLWTGNTRNQPQHF. Written as DNA, the CDR3 is TGTGCCAGCAGCAGACTTTGGACAGGCAACACCCGCAATCAGCCCCAGCATTTT.

The chain is built from TRBV6-5 and TRBJ1-2, with TRBD1 matching over 7 bases. V dropped 3 bases and J dropped 7; count of bases not matched to a gene: 11. The length of the CDR3 is 15 residues. Germline V gives CDR1 MNHEY, CDR2 SVGAGI. CDR3 coding DNA: TGTGCCAGCAGTTATAACAGGGGATTCGAGGGTGGCTACACCTTC. Translation gives CASSYNRGFEGGYTF.

This clonotype was observed at least ten times. The chain links TRBV12-3 or TRBV12-4 to TRBJ2-1; D is possibly TRBD2 (6 bases). The CDR3 has 14 amino acids. V was clipped by 6 bases and J by 4 bases, with 13 bases between them. CDR3 DNA: TGTGCCAGCAGCCTATCGGGACTTTACAATGAGCAGTTCTTC. This translates into CASSLSGLYNEQFF.

This clonotype was observed a few times. The chain employs TRBV3-1 and TRBJ2-1; possible D gene TRBD1, 5 bases. V lost 0 bases, J lost 14 bases, and 11 bases lay in between. Germline loops: CDR1 LGHDT, CDR2 YNNKEL (reference sequence). The CDR3 has 12 residues. CDR3: CASSQDMGREFF. The CDR3 nucleotides are TGTGCCAGCAGCCAAGATATGGGCAGGGAGTTCTTC.

The rearrangement links TRBV20-1 to TRBJ1-6; the D is unclear. The V gene's germline CDR1 is DFQATT and CDR2 SNEGSKA (reference sequence). This CDR3 region has 14 residues. CDR3 in DNA: TGCGTAGGGAAGGCCGGGATCCATAATTCACCCCTCCACTTT. This sequence encodes CVGKAGIHNSPLHF.

CDR3 in amino acids: CASRASLAKNIQYF. DNA for the CDR3: TGTGCCAGCAGGGCCTCTCTAGCCAAAAACATTCAGTACTTC. V gene TRBV2 combines with J gene TRBJ2-4; no clear D. There are 14 residues in the CDR3. V lost 6 bases and J lost 0, with 9 bases in between. From germline, CDR1 is SNHLY and CDR2 FYNNEI.

V and J are TRBV28 and TRBJ2-7; D is unresolved. The germline V gene encodes CDR1 MDHEN and CDR2 SYDVKM. CDR3 size: 12 residues. The V end lost 2 bases, the J end lost 6 bases, and 8 bases lay between the germline ends. CDR3 in DNA: TGTGCCAGCAGTTTAAGCCTTCCCGAGCAGTACTTC. As protein: CASSLSLPEQYF.